This entry lists 7 T cell receptor beta chains sequenced from one sample in a study of blood T cell repertoires in COVID-19. Using immunoSEQ multiplex PCR, the repertoire was profiled, and TCRdb retains in-frame clones only, with some absent. The sample yields 200,000 to 300,000 clones, 86% seen once. Sequenced: PBMCs or T cells enriched from blood (not recorded which). The receptors were gathered from a woman aged 45-65 years who had recovered from COVID-19.

The gene calls are TRBV7-9 and TRBJ2-1; TRBD2 aligns across 12 bases. CDR1 is SEHNR, CDR2 FQNEAQ, per germline (reference sequence). The CDR3 runs 15 residues. The trim removed 5 bases at V and 6 bases at J, leaving 5 bases unmatched. The CDR3 sequence is CASSRTSGGSNEQFF. The CDR3 DNA sequence: TGTGCCAGCAGCCGAACTAGCGGGGGGTCCAATGAGCAGTTCTTC. Using reference TRBV7-9 and TRBJ2-1 for the parts outside the CDR3, the full variable domain is DTGVSQNPRHKITKRGQNVTFRCDPISEHNRLYWYRQTLGQGPEFLTYFQNEAQLEKSRLLSDRFSAERPKGSFSTLEIQRTEQGDSAMYLCASSRTSGGSNEQFFGPGTRLTVL.

V and J are TRBV7-2 and TRBJ2-1, with TRBD2 matching 9 bases. Trimming took 3 bases from V and 9 from J; bases not matched to a gene: 9. The CDR3 covers 15 residues. Germline assignment: CDR1 SGHTA and CDR2 FQGNSA. CDR3 region: CASSFLLAGVGEQFF. CDR3 DNA sequence: TGTGCCAGCAGCTTTCTATTAGCGGGAGTTGGTGAGCAGTTCTTC.

The gene calls are TRBV18 and TRBJ1-5; D may be TRBD1 (6 bases). Trimming removed 3 bases at V and 5 bases at J, with 20 bases between. Germline V gene sequence: CDR1 KGHSH, CDR2 LQKENI. CDR3 length: 17 residues. The CDR3: CASSPQEGRGSDQPQHF. The CDR3 DNA sequence: TGTGCCAGCTCACCCCAAGAGGGCAGGGGATCAGATCAGCCCCAGCATTTT.

This clone was seen a single time. V usage is TRBV6-4 and J usage is TRBJ1-6, with D maybe TRBD1 (6 bases). Deletions cut 0 bases from V and 7 bases from J, with 19 bases between. The CDR3 runs 18 residues. CDR1 is MRHNA and CDR2 is SNTAGT in the germline V gene. The CDR3 DNA sequence: TGTGCCAGCAGTGACTCGGGCCCGCACAGGGCATGGAATTCACCCCTCCACTTT. Residues: CASSDSGPHRAWNSPLHF.

This rearrangement joins TRBV10-3 to TRBJ2-7, with D perhaps TRBD1 (6 bases). The CDR3 runs 14 residues. Trimming took 7 bases from V and 0 from J, leaving 13 bases between them. Germline CDR1 reads ENHRY; CDR2 reads SYGVKD. Written as DNA, the CDR3 is TGTGCCATCACGGGGACAACGAACTCCTACGAGCAGTACTTC. This gives the protein CAITGTTNSYEQYF.

V gene TRBV28 combines with J gene TRBJ1-2; no definite D call. Germline V gene sequence: CDR1 MDHEN, CDR2 SYDVKM. Trimming took 7 bases from V and 0 from J, leaving 15 bases between them. This CDR3 contains 15 residues. The CDR3 is CASTTIRGSNYGYTF. CDR3 DNA sequence: TGTGCCAGCACTACTATTCGGGGTTCTAACTATGGCTACACCTTC.

This sequence joins TRBV12-3 or TRBV12-4 and TRBJ2-5; weak D call: TRBD2 (5 bases). The V and J ends lost 5 bases and 5 bases respectively, with 9 bases between them. This CDR3 comprises 12 residues. The CDR3 sequence is CASSRRVETQYF. As DNA, the CDR3 is TGTGCCAGCAGTAGGCGGGTCGAGACCCAGTACTTC.